This T cell receptor (beta chain) was documented in a study of blood T cell repertoires in COVID-19. The V segment lost 5 bases and the J segment 5 bases; nucleotides outside the gene matches: 6. This CDR3 has 14 residues. Germline V gene data show CDR1 as LNHDA and CDR2 as SQIVND (reference sequence). The assay was immunoSEQ multiplex PCR, and TCRdb's table has in-frame clones only and misses some. The data contain just over 60,000 clones, roughly 84% of them singletons. The sequenced sample consisted of peripheral blood. This clonotype was sampled from a woman aged 80 or over with active or convalescent COVID-19. The chain uses TRBV19 and TRBJ2-5, with 9 bases that match TRBD2. Here the CDR3 DNA reads TGTGCCAGTAGTGGCGGGGGGGCCGAGGAGACCCAGTACTTC. Residues: CASSGGGAEETQYF.